These 25 T cell receptor beta chains came from one sample sequenced in a study of neurological immune-mediated disorders. The time point denotes: longitudinal time-point 3. One entry per CDR3 protein, called by TCRdb with MiXCR from the 5' RACE reads. The sample yields around 49,000 distinct CDR3 sequences, more than 9.5% seen once. Input material: PBMCs. These receptors were collected from a male donor with HTLV-1-associated myelopathy (HAM/TSP).

This clonotype was observed at least ten times. The rearrangement uses TRBV7-6 and TRBJ1-2, with a possible D match to TRBD1 (6 bases). The V gene lost 4 bases and the J gene lost 7 bases, with 10 bases spanning the gap. This CDR3 is built from 12 residues. Germline loops: CDR1 SGHVS, CDR2 FNYEAQ. CDR3 bases: TGTGCCAGCAGCTCGGAGGGGGGTGGCTACACCTTC. Translation gives CASSSEGGGYTF.

The V gene is TRBV10-3, the J gene TRBJ2-1, with 15 positions matching TRBD2. The CDR3 has 15 residues. Per the germline V gene, CDR1 is ENHRY and CDR2 is SYGVKD. J gave up 7 bases and V 6 bases, and 4 bases lay outside the gene matches. The CDR3 bases are TGTGCCATCAGCTGGACTAGCGGGGGGGCAAATGAGCAGTTCTTC. This sequence encodes CAISWTSGGANEQFF.

This clonotype was found many times. V usage is TRBV28 and J usage is TRBJ1-5; tentatively, D is TRBD1 (6 bases). Germline V CDR1 and CDR2: MDHEN, SYDVKM. This CDR3 has 16 residues. V was pared by 6 bases and J by 4 bases, with 19 bases between. The CDR3 nucleotides are TGTGCCAGCAGAACCCGGTCCCAGGGGCCGAATCAGCCCCAGCATTTT. Translating gives CASRTRSQGPNQPQHF.

In its sample, this clonotype was seen many times. The chain uses TRBV6-2 or TRBV6-3 and TRBJ1-1; weak D call: TRBD1 (5 bases). The germline V gene has CDR1 MNHEY and CDR2 SVGEGT. This CDR3 is 12 amino acids long. V was shortened by 6 bases and J by 6 bases, with 11 bases between the two germline ends. CDR3: CASRKDRPEAFF. In DNA, the CDR3 is TGTGCCAGCAGAAAAGACAGACCTGAAGCTTTCTTT.

Many counts were recorded for this clonotype. The V and J genes are TRBV20-1 and TRBJ2-1; 9 positions match TRBD2. CDR1 is DFQATT and CDR2 is SNEGSKA in the germline V gene (reference sequence). V shed 6 bases, J shed 0 bases, and the junction held 3 bases outside the gene matches. This CDR3 is built from 14 residues. The CDR3 DNA is TGCAGTGCCCGGGGACTAGCCTCCTACAATGAGCAGTTCTTC. Its protein product is CSARGLASYNEQFF.

Ten or more counts support this clonotype. The CDR3 nucleotides are TGTGCCAGCAGTTTAAGGCCGTTACTAGCGGGGGGCCATGACTACGAGCAGTACTTC. Its translation: CASSLRPLLAGGHDYEQYF. This rearrangement joins TRBV12-3 or TRBV12-4 to TRBJ2-7, with TRBD2 identical over 12 bases. Losses at the gene ends were 2 bases for V and 3 bases for J; bases not matched to a gene: 14. The CDR3 runs 19 residues.

The chain joins TRBV20-1 to TRBJ2-3; 8 nucleotides line up with TRBD2. Germline V gene lookup returns CDR1 DFQATT and CDR2 SNEGSKA (reference sequence). The V gene end was trimmed by 6 bases and the J gene end by 4 bases; junction bases not matched to a gene: 9. The length of the CDR3 is 14 residues. The CDR3 is CSANTGGVADTQYF. The CDR3 DNA follows: TGCAGTGCCAACACGGGGGGGGTGGCAGATACGCAGTATTTT.

Regarding this clonotype: This may come from a read error, since a much larger clone is one base off. The rearrangement uses TRBV2 and TRBJ2-2, with a weak D call TRBD2 (5 bases). Germline CDR1 and CDR2: SNHLY and FYNNEI. The CDR3 loop spans 13 amino acids. The CDR3 loop is CASSEGGTGEMFF. In DNA, the CDR3 is TGTGCCAGCAGTGAAGGGGGAACCGGGGAGATGTTTTTT.

The V gene is TRBV18, the J gene TRBJ2-1; TRBD1 aligns across 10 bases. CDR1 KGHSH and CDR2 LQKENI come from the germline V gene. With V trimmed by 0 bases and J by 0 bases, 5 bases remained unmatched. The CDR3 runs to 18 residues. The CDR3 here is CASSPPGQGSGSYNEQFF. CDR3 DNA: TGTGCCAGCTCACCACCGGGACAGGGGTCTGGCTCCTACAATGAGCAGTTCTTC.

A few counts support this clonotype. The chain has TRBV20-1 and TRBJ2-3; possible D gene TRBD1, 5 bases. V was cut by 0 bases and J by 2 bases, with 9 bases left in between. From germline, CDR1 is DFQATT and CDR2 SNEGSKA (reference sequence). This CDR3 comprises 14 residues. The CDR3: CSARDARVTDTQYF. The CDR3 DNA is TGCAGTGCTAGAGACGCCAGGGTCACAGATACGCAGTATTTT.

This sequence joins TRBV7-6 and TRBJ2-1; 10 bases map to TRBD2. The junction had 8 bases not matched to a gene; V was cut back by 5 bases and J by 7 bases. From germline, CDR1 is SGHVS and CDR2 FNYEAQ. The CDR3 has 15 amino acids. CDR3 nucleotide sequence: TGTGCCAGCAGCCCGAGGACTAGCGGAAAGAATGAGCAGTTCTTC. This translates into CASSPRTSGKNEQFF.

There are many counts of this clonotype. This sequence joins TRBV20-1 and TRBJ2-7; perhaps TRBD2 as D (6 bases). The CDR3 sequence is 13 residues long. V lost 3 bases to trimming and J lost 2 bases, with 11 bases between them. The germline gives CDR1 DFQATT, CDR2 SNEGSKA (reference sequence). CDR3 DNA: TGCAGTGCTAGGGGGCGGGGACCCTACGAGCAGTACTTC. Its translation is CSARGRGPYEQYF.

This clonotype was recorded many times. The chain employs TRBV15 and TRBJ1-5; possibly TRBD1 for D (6 bases). The CDR3 spans 13 residues. CDR1 is LNHNV, CDR2 YYDKDF, per germline (reference sequence). V shed 9 bases and J shed 3 bases, with 12 bases lying between them. The CDR3 loop is CATNRDINQPQHF. In nucleotides, the CDR3 is TGTGCCACGAACCGGGACATCAATCAGCCCCAGCATTTT. The full variable domain, its missing parts supplied by reference TRBV15 and TRBJ1-5, is DAMVIQNPRYQVTQFGKPVTLSCSQTLNHNVMYWYQQKSSQAPKLLFHYYDKDFNNEADTPDNFQSRRPNTSFCFLDIRSPGLGDTAMYLCATNRDINQPQHFGDGTRLSIL.

This clonotype was detected ten times or more. An end of the junction differs from the germline gene, which may be a read error. The J gene is TRBJ1-1, the V gene TRBV7-9, with 10 bases fitting TRBD1. The CDR3 is 15 residues long. CDR1 is SEHNR, CDR2 FQNEAQ, per germline (reference sequence). The CDR3 reads CASSPSGQGNPEAFF. The CDR3 DNA sequence: TGTGCCAGCAGCCCCTCGGGACAGGGGAACCCTGAAGCTTTCTTT. Full variable domain (missing parts from reference TRBV7-9 and TRBJ1-1): DTGVSQNPRHKITKRGQNVTFRCDPISEHNRLYWYRQTLGQGPEFLTYFQNEAQLEKSRLLSDRFSAERPKGSFSTLEIQRTEQGDSAMYLCASSPSGQGNPEAFFGQGTRLTVV.

This clonotype came up a few times. The rearrangement uses TRBV12-3 or TRBV12-4 and TRBJ2-4; D is ambiguous. Trimming left V 3 bases short and J 0 bases short, with 9 bases between. CDR3 length: 15 residues. The CDR3 sequence is CASSFQVLAKNIQYF. In DNA form, the CDR3 reads TGTGCCAGCAGTTTCCAGGTTCTAGCCAAAAACATTCAGTACTTC.

Many counts were recorded for this clonotype. The chain couples TRBV7-9 to TRBJ2-5, with 12 bases lining up with TRBD1. Per the germline V gene, CDR1 is SEHNR and CDR2 is FQNEAQ (reference sequence). The CDR3 runs 15 residues. Trimming removed 4 bases from V and 5 bases from J; junction bases left unmatched: 5. In nucleotides, the CDR3 is TGTGCCAGCAGCTCGGGACAGGGGGCGTTGGAGACCCAGTACTTC. This gives the protein CASSSGQGALETQYF.

This clonotype came up many times. The chain couples TRBV6-6 to TRBJ2-3; no clear D. V gave up 8 bases and J gave up 4 bases, with 13 bases separating them. The germline gives CDR1 MNHNY, CDR2 SVGAGI (reference sequence). The CDR3 runs to 13 residues. In DNA, the CDR3 is TGTGCCAGCTCGCCCGGCCCATCAGATACGCAGTATTTT. Amino acids: CASSPGPSDTQYF.

As for this clonotype: A much larger clone differs from this one at a single base, so this may be a read error. This chain uses TRBV6-5 with TRBJ1-2, with D possibly TRBD1 on 5 matching bases. Looked up from germline, CDR1 is MNHEY and CDR2 is SVGAGI. The CDR3 totals 12 residues. CDR3 in DNA: TGTGCCAGAAGTTCAGTCGGGGGTGGCTACACCTTC. The encoded protein is CARSSVGGGYTF.

This clonotype was counted at least ten times. The chain carries TRBV7-2 and TRBJ2-5; TRBD1 or TRBD2 may be the D gene (6 bases each). Trimming pared 0 bases from V and 5 bases from J, leaving 13 bases between. This CDR3 region has 15 residues. Germline lookup yields CDR1 SGHTA and CDR2 FQGNSA. The CDR3: CASSLAGLGAETQYF. In DNA, the CDR3 is TGTGCCAGCAGCTTAGCGGGACTGGGGGCGGAGACCCAGTACTTC. The full variable domain, rest sourced from reference TRBV7-2 and TRBJ2-5, is GAGVSQSPSNKVTEKGKDVELRCDPISGHTALYWYRQSLGQGLEFLIYFQGNSAPDKSGLPSDRFSAERTGGSVSTLTIQRTQQEDSAVYLCASSLAGLGAETQYFGPGTRLLVL.

This clonotype has at least ten counts. In nucleotides, the CDR3 is TGCAGTGCTAGAGATCTCGGGACTAGCACAGATACGCAGTATTTT. Encoded protein: CSARDLGTSTDTQYF. The chain couples TRBV20-1 to TRBJ2-3, with a weak D call TRBD2 (6 bases). The CDR3 has 15 residues. V was pared by 0 bases and J by 0 bases, with 10 bases between. Germline V CDR1 and CDR2: DFQATT, SNEGSKA (reference sequence).

The genes are TRBV29-1 and TRBJ1-5, with 10 bases fitting TRBD1. The CDR3 is 13 amino acids. The germline CDR1 and CDR2 sequences are SQVTM and ANQGSEA. With V trimmed by 7 bases and J by 5 bases, 5 bases remained unmatched. The CDR3 DNA reads TGCAGCGCTTGGACAGGGGGGGATCAGCCCCAGCATTTT. Its protein product is CSAWTGGDQPQHF.

A note on this clonotype: At one boundary the junction diverges from the germline segment, which might be a read error. This chain connects TRBV29-1 to TRBJ1-1; D is perhaps TRBD1 (6 bases). Germline lookup yields CDR1 SQVTM and CDR2 ANQGSEA. This CDR3 has 15 amino acids. DNA for the CDR3: TGCAGTGTTGACATCCTGGGACACAGGAACACTGAAGCTTTCTTT. This sequence encodes CSVDILGHRNTEAFF. Variable domain in full (rest from reference TRBV29-1 and TRBJ1-1): SAVISQKPSRDICQRGTSLTIQCQVDSQVTMMFWYRQQPGQSLTLIATANQGSEATYESGFVIDKFPISRPNLTFSTLTVSNMSPEDSSIYLCSVDILGHRNTEAFFGQGTRLTVV.

This clonotype was observed at least ten times. The chain couples TRBV6-2 or TRBV6-3 to TRBJ2-1; possibly TRBD2 for D (6 bases). The CDR3 is 17 residues long. The ends were cut back, 6 bases at V and 3 bases at J, with 21 bases in the middle. Germline-derived CDR1 and CDR2 are MNHEY and SVGEGT. CDR3 coding DNA: TGTGCCAGCAGAGACCGCCAGTTGGGGGAGGACTACAATGAGCAGTTCTTC. It codes for CASRDRQLGEDYNEQFF.

This clonotype was found many times. The genes are TRBV10-3 and TRBJ2-5, with D unclear. Germline assignment: CDR1 ENHRY and CDR2 SYGVKD. The V end lost 5 bases, the J end lost 5 bases, and 6 bases lay between the germline ends. There are 11 residues in the CDR3. CDR3 loop: CAISSEETQYF. CDR3 bases: TGTGCCATCAGTTCAGAGGAGACCCAGTACTTC.

This clonotype was picked up a small number of times. The genes are TRBV20-1 and TRBJ1-5; 8 bases fit TRBD1. V lost 5 bases to trimming and J lost 5 bases; unmatched junction nucleotides: 14. The CDR3 sequence is 16 residues long. Germline CDR1 is DFQATT and CDR2 is SNEGSKA (reference sequence). CDR3 in amino acids: CSARARTGFAHQPQHF. The CDR3 DNA reads TGCAGTGCTCGCGCCCGGACAGGGTTTGCTCATCAGCCCCAGCATTTT.